Each of the 25 T cell receptor beta chains below was sequenced from the same sample in a study of identical twins. TCRdb independently ran MiXCR on the 5' RACE reads; one entry per CDR3 protein. The sample consists of 500,000 or so distinct CDR3 sequences, approximately 15% of them appearing once. The same data also went into a second study, on yellow fever vaccine responses in identical twins.

The specimen was CD4+ T cells sorted from blood. The receptor set was obtained from a woman aged 18-30 years in good health.

J is TRBJ2-1 and V is TRBV7-2, with unresolved D. Germline loops: CDR1 SGHTA, CDR2 FQGNSA. Trimming left V 2 bases short and J 6 bases short, with 5 bases between. The CDR3 is 12 amino acids. The CDR3 DNA reads TGTGCCAGCAGCTTACACCGCAATGAGCAGTTCTTC. Its translation: CASSLHRNEQFF.

This clonotype was seen at least ten times. This chain uses TRBV28 with TRBJ2-2; D remains ambiguous. V lost 1 base, J lost 6 bases, and 6 bases lay in between. This CDR3 spans 13 amino acids. From germline, CDR1 is MDHEN and CDR2 SYDVKM. CDR3 sequence (DNA): TGTGCCAGCAGTTTATTAGGTTCCGGGGAGCTGTTTTTT. Its protein is CASSLLGSGELFF.

This chain links TRBV4-3 with TRBJ2-7, with D possibly being TRBD2 (5 bases). The CDR3 totals 14 residues. CDR1 and CDR2 (germline): LGHNA, YSLEER. The V and J ends lost 1 base and 4 bases respectively, with 11 bases between them. This chain's CDR3 is CASSQVIGGYEQYF. DNA for the CDR3: TGCGCCAGCAGCCAAGTGATCGGCGGGTACGAGCAGTACTTC.

This clonotype was observed a handful of times. This chain links TRBV10-3 with TRBJ2-7; TRBD2 matches 9 bases. With 7 bases clipped from V and 4 bases from J, the junction kept 14 bases outside the gene matches. Germline-derived CDR1 and CDR2 are ENHRY and SYGVKD. The length of the CDR3 is 16 residues. DNA of the CDR3: TGTGCCATCACTAACCAGGGGCGGGGGGGCCTGTACGAGCAGTACTTC. Translating it yields CAITNQGRGGLYEQYF.

This clonotype was seen only a few times. The chain employs TRBV20-1 and TRBJ2-2; D may be TRBD2 (5 bases). The CDR3 sequence is 15 residues long. CDR1 and CDR2 (germline): DFQATT, SNEGSKA (reference sequence). V dropped 3 bases and J dropped 0 bases, with 11 bases sitting between them. CDR3 sequence: CSASSRTSNTGELFF. CDR3 sequence (DNA): TGCAGTGCTAGTAGCAGGACTTCGAACACCGGGGAGCTGTTTTTT.

The sample holds a few counts of this clonotype. The chain links TRBV10-3 to TRBJ2-3; a possible D gene is TRBD2 (6 bases). The ends were cut back, 6 bases at V and 0 bases at J, with 10 bases in the middle. This CDR3 is 14 amino acids long. Germline lookup yields CDR1 ENHRY and CDR2 SYGVKD. The chain's CDR3 is CAISLGGSTDTQYF. CDR3 nucleotides: TGTGCCATCAGCCTGGGGGGAAGCACAGATACGCAGTATTTT.

V and J are TRBV7-2 and TRBJ2-1; 11 positions agree with TRBD2. The germline V gene encodes CDR1 SGHTA and CDR2 FQGNSA. The CDR3 extends over 15 amino acids. Trimming took 7 bases from V and 8 from J; bases not matched to a gene: 10. The chain's CDR3 is CASTLTSGIIDEQFF. For the CDR3, the DNA is TGTGCCAGCACCTTGACTAGCGGGATCATAGATGAGCAGTTCTTC.

Worth noting for this clonotype: The germline gene is not matched at one end of the junction; a read error may be the cause. The chain combines TRBV7-9 with TRBJ2-3; D uncertain. CDR3 length: 14 residues. In germline, CDR1 is SEHNR, CDR2 FQNEAQ (reference sequence). CDR3 amino acids: CAGSLVLRGDTQYF. The CDR3 nucleotides read TGTGCCGGCAGCTTAGTTCTTCGAGGAGATACGCAGTATTTT.

This chain links TRBV14 with TRBJ2-3, with a possible D match to TRBD2 (6 bases). V lost 2 bases and J lost 2, with 11 bases in between. The CDR3 runs to 15 residues. Germline CDR1 reads SGHDN; CDR2 reads FVKESK. CDR3 region: CASSQRSGITDTQYF. The CDR3, as DNA: TGTGCCAGCAGCCAACGTAGCGGAATCACAGATACGCAGTATTTT.

The table lists this clonotype with a few counts. V is TRBV7-2 and J is TRBJ2-3; D gene uncertain. The CDR3 has 14 amino acids. The V gene lost 5 bases and the J gene lost 2 bases, with 11 bases spanning the gap. Germline V gene lookup returns CDR1 SGHTA and CDR2 FQGNSA. The CDR3 loop reads CASSQDTITDTQYF. The CDR3 DNA sequence: TGTGCCAGCAGCCAAGACACAATCACAGATACGCAGTATTTT.

The rearrangement links TRBV27 to TRBJ2-5; 10 positions agree with TRBD2. The V gene end was trimmed by 2 bases and the J gene end by 10 bases; junction bases not matched to a gene: 10. CDR1 is MNHEY, CDR2 SMNVEV, per germline (reference sequence). CDR3 length: 15 residues. This CDR3 reads CASSLVAGGPGDQYF. CDR3 in DNA: TGTGCCAGCAGTTTAGTAGCGGGGGGACCAGGGGACCAGTACTTC.

The chain carries TRBV29-1 and TRBJ2-2; tentative D call: TRBD2 (5 bases). The germline V gene has CDR1 SQVTM and CDR2 ANQGSEA. This CDR3 is built from 12 residues. The DNA for the CDR3 is TGCGGAACCTTAGGAGGCACCGGGGAGCTGTTTTTT. Its protein is CGTLGGTGELFF.

This clonotype was observed a handful of times. The V gene is TRBV12-3 or TRBV12-4, the J gene TRBJ2-3, with TRBD1 as a possible D gene (5 bases). The CDR3 is made up of 15 amino acids. Trimming shortened V by 7 bases and J by 1 base, and 15 bases separated the two germline ends. The DNA of the CDR3 is TGTGCCAGCACCCTTTTAGGGGCGGGCACAGATACGCAGTATTTT. This codes for CASTLLGAGTDTQYF.

The V gene is TRBV9, the J gene TRBJ1-6; 9 bases are shared with TRBD1. J lost 4 bases, V lost 3 bases, and 11 bases had no gene match. The CDR3 extends over 18 amino acids. Looked up from germline, CDR1 is SGDLS and CDR2 is YYNGEE. CDR3 nucleotides: TGTGCCAGCAGCGACCGCGGGGACAGGGAGGAATATAATTCACCCCTCCACTTT. This codes for CASSDRGDREEYNSPLHF.

In this sample, this clonotype turned up many times. The chain is built from TRBV10-3 and TRBJ2-3; maybe TRBD1 (6 bases). This CDR3 region has 13 residues. The V gene lost 7 bases and the J gene lost 3 bases, with 11 bases spanning the gap. Germline CDR1 ENHRY, CDR2 SYGVKD. The CDR3 DNA is TGTGCCATCATGCTACAGGGAACAGATACGCAGTATTTT. It codes for CAIMLQGTDTQYF.

In this sample, this clonotype turned up a few times. V is TRBV6-6 and J is TRBJ1-2; D perhaps matches TRBD1 (5 bases). The CDR3 covers 13 residues. The V and J ends lost 7 bases and 1 base respectively, with 10 bases between them. Germline assignment: CDR1 MNHNY and CDR2 SVGAGI (reference sequence). The CDR3 coding sequence is TGTGCCAGCACCCCGGGGGATAACTATGGCTACACCTTC. This encodes CASTPGDNYGYTF.

The CDR3 region has the DNA TGTGCCAGCAGTTTGCCCACCCTAGGGCGGAAACAAGAGACCCAGTACTTC. It specifies CASSLPTLGRKQETQYF. The chain has TRBV28 and TRBJ2-5; no clear D. The V end was cut by 3 bases, the J end by 2 bases, with 19 bases between. The CDR3 totals 17 residues. Germline V gene sequence: CDR1 MDHEN, CDR2 SYDVKM. The variable domain in full, with the rest retrieved from reference TRBV28 and TRBJ2-5, is DVKVTQSSRYLVKRTGEKVFLECVQDMDHENMFWYRQDPGLGLRLIYFSYDVKMKEKGDIPEGYSVSREKKERFSLILESASTNQTSMYLCASSLPTLGRKQETQYFGPGTRLLVL.

V gene TRBV20-1 combines with J gene TRBJ1-4; TRBD1 might be the D (6 bases). The CDR3 is 14 residues long. Per the germline V gene, CDR1 is DFQATT and CDR2 is SNEGSKA (reference sequence). Trimming took 3 bases from V and 8 from J, leaving 16 bases between them. The CDR3 reads CSARDSGLGEKLFF. CDR3 DNA: TGCAGTGCTAGGGACAGCGGACTTGGAGAAAAACTGTTTTTT.

Comment on this clonotype: The junction shows a germline mismatch at one end, possibly a read error. This chain uses TRBV18 with TRBJ2-7; perhaps TRBD2 as D (5 bases). The germline gives CDR1 KGHSH, CDR2 LQKENI. The CDR3 extends over 12 amino acids. The CDR3 here is CASSPDGLQPHF. Written as DNA, the CDR3 is TGTGCCAGCTCACCAGACGGACTCCAACCCCATTTC.

V and J are TRBV12-3 or TRBV12-4 and TRBJ2-3; 7 nucleotides agree with TRBD2. J lost 7 bases, V lost 6 bases, and 10 bases had no gene match. The length of the CDR3 is 14 residues. CDR3 sequence reads: CASRSIAGRHTQYF. The CDR3 region has the DNA TGTGCCAGCAGGTCAATAGCGGGTCGACATACGCAGTATTTT.

This clonotype was seen only a few times. The chain recombines TRBV6-5 with TRBJ1-5; D is ambiguous. The germline V gene encodes CDR1 MNHEY and CDR2 SVGAGI. CDR3 length equals 14 residues. V was clipped by 4 bases and J by 4 bases, with 11 bases between them. Here the CDR3 DNA reads TGTGCCAGCAGTTCTCAGGATGGGAATCAGCCCCAGCATTTT. Translated: CASSSQDGNQPQHF.

This clonotype has just a few counts. This chain joins TRBV5-6 and TRBJ2-2; tentatively, D is TRBD2 (5 bases). The CDR3 sequence is 15 residues long. V was shortened by 4 bases and J by 3 bases, with 13 bases between the two germline ends. Germline V CDR1 and CDR2: SGHDT, YYEEEE. The CDR3 DNA sequence: TGTGCCAGCAGCGTCCTTAGCGCGGACACCGGGGAGCTGTTTTTT. The encoded protein is CASSVLSADTGELFF.

V usage is TRBV4-3 and J usage is TRBJ2-1; TRBD2 matches at 13 bases. Trimming removed 0 bases from V and 9 bases from J; junction bases left unmatched: 8. Per the germline V gene, CDR1 is LGHNA and CDR2 is YSLEER. The CDR3 length is 17 residues. The CDR3 sequence is CASSQDLTSGRLLEQFF. CDR3 DNA: TGCGCCAGCAGCCAAGATTTGACTAGCGGGAGGCTGCTTGAGCAGTTCTTC.

The chain recombines TRBV20-1 with TRBJ2-7, with TRBD2 as a possible D gene (5 bases). V lost 3 bases, J lost 3 bases, and 18 bases lay in between. Germline V CDR1 and CDR2: DFQATT, SNEGSKA (reference sequence). This CDR3 is built from 15 residues. The CDR3 here is CSAREDGFALYEQYF. Here the CDR3 DNA reads TGCAGTGCTAGGGAGGACGGCTTCGCCCTCTACGAGCAGTACTTC.

This clonotype has a handful of counts. In nucleotides, the CDR3 is TGTGCCAGCAGACCGCCCGCGGAAGGGGGCACAGATACGCAGTATTTT. Residues: CASRPPAEGGTDTQYF. This chain connects TRBV28 to TRBJ2-3, with D possibly matching TRBD1 (5 bases). CDR3 size: 16 residues. Germline-derived CDR1 and CDR2 are MDHEN and SYDVKM. V was clipped by 6 bases and J by 1 base, with 17 bases between them.